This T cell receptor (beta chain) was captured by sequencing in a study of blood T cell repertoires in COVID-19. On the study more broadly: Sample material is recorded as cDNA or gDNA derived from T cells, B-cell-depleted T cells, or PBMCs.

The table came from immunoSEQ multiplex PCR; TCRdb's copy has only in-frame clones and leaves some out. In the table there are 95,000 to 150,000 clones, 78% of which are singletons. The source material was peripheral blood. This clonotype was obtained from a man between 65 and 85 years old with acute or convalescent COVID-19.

CDR3 loop: CASFPPAAETVYNEQFF. DNA of the CDR3: TGTGCCAGCTTTCCCCCGGCGGCAGAGACCGTGTACAATGAGCAGTTCTTC. The chain has TRBV28 and TRBJ2-1; D not resolved. CDR3 size: 17 residues. The germline CDR1 and CDR2 sequences are MDHEN and SYDVKM. V gave up 8 bases and J gave up 4 bases, with 24 bases separating them.